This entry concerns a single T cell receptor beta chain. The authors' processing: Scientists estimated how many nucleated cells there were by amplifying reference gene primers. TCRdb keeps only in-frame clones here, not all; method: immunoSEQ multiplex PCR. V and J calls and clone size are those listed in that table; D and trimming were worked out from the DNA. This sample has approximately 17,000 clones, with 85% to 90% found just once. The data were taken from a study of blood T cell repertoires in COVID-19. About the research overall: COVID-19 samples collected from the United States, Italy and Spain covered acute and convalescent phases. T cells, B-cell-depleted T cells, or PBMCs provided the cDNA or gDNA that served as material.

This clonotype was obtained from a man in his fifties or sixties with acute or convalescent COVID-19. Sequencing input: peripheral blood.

The CDR3 spells CASRDRADSPLHF. For the CDR3, the DNA is TGCGCCAGCAGGGACAGGGCTGATTCACCCCTCCACTTT. The chain links TRBV10-2 to TRBJ1-6, with 8 bases that match TRBD1. V gave up 6 bases and J gave up 8 bases; unmatched junction bases: 3. Germline V gene sequence: CDR1 WSHSY, CDR2 SAAADI. CDR3 length: 13 residues.